These 26 T cell receptor beta chains came from one sample sequenced in a study of cytomegalovirus exposure and HLA in healthy donors. In the PCR, 60 Vbeta and 13 Jbeta primers were used. Sequencing was performed with immunoSEQ multiplex PCR; in TCRdb, only in-frame clones are kept and a portion is missing. The sample has 100,000 to 150,000 clones; 65% to 75% are singletons. Sequencing was done on a sample of PBMCs. The receptors were gathered from a woman aged 45-59 years in good health and CMV-seropositive.

The chain carries TRBV7-9 and TRBJ1-4, with unresolved D. This CDR3 has 12 amino acids. The germline V gene has CDR1 SEHNR and CDR2 FQNEAQ (reference sequence). V was pared by 3 bases and J by 8 bases, with 7 bases between. CDR3 bases: TGTGCCAGCAGCTTTTTAATCGAAAAACTGTTTTTT. It codes for CASSFLIEKLFF.

V is TRBV6-6 and J is TRBJ1-4; a possible D gene is TRBD1 (6 bases). The V gene lost 3 bases and the J gene lost 8 bases, with 13 bases spanning the gap. Germline-derived CDR1 and CDR2 are MNHNY and SVGAGI (reference sequence). This CDR3 is 14 amino acids long. The CDR3 DNA sequence: TGTGCCAGCAGTTATCGCAGGGGCGACGAAAAACTGTTTTTT. Amino acids: CASSYRRGDEKLFF.

The chain combines TRBV27 with TRBJ2-1, with 8 bases that match TRBD2. Germline V lookup: CDR1 MNHEY, CDR2 SMNVEV (reference sequence). The CDR3 totals 15 residues. J was trimmed by 4 bases and V by 9 bases; bases with no gene match: 11. The CDR3 DNA follows: TGTGCCAGTCGGGAGGGCGGGGGAAAATACAATGAGCAGTTCTTC. Translation: CASREGGGKYNEQFF.

This clone turned up a few times. The chain couples TRBV6-5 to TRBJ2-1; 8 bases map to TRBD2. There are 16 residues in the CDR3. Germline V gene data show CDR1 as MNHEY and CDR2 as SVGAGI. Trimming at V came to 4 bases and at J to 0 bases, leaving 5 bases not matched to a gene. The CDR3, as DNA: TGTGCCAGCAGTTCCCCTCGGGGGGGCTCCTACAATGAGCAGTTCTTC. As protein: CASSSPRGGSYNEQFF.

The V and J genes are TRBV28 and TRBJ2-7, with 8 bases aligning to TRBD1. V gave up 5 bases and J gave up 3 bases; unmatched junction bases: 6. Germline V gene lookup returns CDR1 MDHEN and CDR2 SYDVKM. The length of the CDR3 is 14 residues. CDR3 sequence reads: CASSRTGIIYEQYF. Written as DNA, the CDR3 is TGTGCCAGCAGTCGGACAGGGATTATCTACGAGCAGTACTTC.

This clone was found a few times. The rearrangement joins TRBV5-1 to TRBJ2-7; TRBD1 matches 9 bases. The germline V gene encodes CDR1 SGHRS and CDR2 YFSETQ. The length of the CDR3 is 15 residues. J gave up 7 bases and V 4 bases, and 12 bases lay outside the gene matches. CDR3 loop: CASSAGQGMLREQYF. CDR3 in DNA: TGCGCCAGCAGCGCCGGACAGGGGATGTTGAGGGAGCAGTACTTC.

This clone was seen more than once but under ten times. This sequence joins TRBV7-8 and TRBJ2-4; 8 bases fit TRBD2. This CDR3 comprises 15 residues. V shed 5 bases, J shed 2 bases, and the junction held 5 bases outside the gene matches. In germline, CDR1 is SGHVS, CDR2 FQNEAQ. The DNA of the CDR3 is TGTGCCAGCAGCCCGGGGGGGGGACCCAAAAACATTCAGTACTTC. Translated: CASSPGGGPKNIQYF.

The chain recombines TRBV10-3 with TRBJ2-7, with D possibly being TRBD1 (5 bases). The CDR3 covers 15 residues. Trimming cost V 2 bases and J 0 bases, with 11 bases left between them. Germline CDR1 and CDR2: ENHRY and SYGVKD. DNA for the CDR3: TGTGCCATCAGTGAGAGTCCAGGGCTCTCCTACGAGCAGTACTTC. The encoded protein is CAISESPGLSYEQYF.

This clone was seen only once. The chain recombines TRBV4-1 with TRBJ2-1; the D gene is possibly TRBD1 (6 bases). Trimming stripped 1 base from V and 7 bases from J, with 17 bases between. CDR1 and CDR2 (germline): MGHRA, YSYEKL. This CDR3 has 16 residues. The chain's CDR3 is CASSQAWGLGVNEQFF. DNA of the CDR3: TGCGCCAGCAGCCAAGCCTGGGGGCTCGGCGTAAATGAGCAGTTCTTC.

The chain has TRBV5-1 and TRBJ2-4, with TRBD1 matching over 12 bases. After removal of 4 bases from V and 0 bases from J, the junction contained 5 bases not matched to a gene. The germline V gene encodes CDR1 SGHRS and CDR2 YFSETQ. This CDR3 is 17 amino acids long. CDR3 nucleotide sequence: TGCGCCAGCAGCCCGGGACAGGGGGCCCTAGCCAAAAACATTCAGTACTTC. It specifies CASSPGQGALAKNIQYF.

This chain uses TRBV5-8 with TRBJ2-5; 9 positions agree with TRBD1. With V trimmed by 3 bases and J by 0 bases, 12 bases remained unmatched. This CDR3 region has 18 residues. Germline values: CDR1 SGHTS, CDR2 YDEGEE. In DNA form, the CDR3 reads TGTGCCAGCAGCTCCTGGACAGGGGTCACCCCGTACCAAGAGACCCAGTACTTC. Protein: CASSSWTGVTPYQETQYF.

The chain uses TRBV15 and TRBJ1-2; tentative D call: TRBD1 (6 bases). The germline V and J ends were trimmed by 5 bases and 3 bases, with 19 bases remaining between them. Per germline, CDR1 LNHNV and CDR2 YYDKDF (reference sequence). The CDR3 has 16 amino acids. The CDR3 spells CATSAQPVGTYYGYTF. Written as DNA, the CDR3 is TGTGCCACCAGCGCCCAACCGGTAGGGACATACTATGGCTACACCTTC.

This clone is a singleton in its sample. The chain carries TRBV30 and TRBJ2-1; 10 bases align to TRBD1. Germline CDR1 is GTSNPN and CDR2 is SVGIG (reference sequence). Losses at the gene ends were 1 base for V and 0 bases for J; bases not matched to a gene: 3. This CDR3 has 16 amino acids. For the CDR3, the DNA is TGTGCCTGGAGTGGACAGGGGGCAAGCTCCTACAATGAGCAGTTCTTC. Amino acids: CAWSGQGASSYNEQFF.

This chain links TRBV10-1 with TRBJ2-5; TRBD2 agrees at 15 bases. Unmatched junction bases numbered 5, after V lost 4 bases and J lost 5 bases. This CDR3 comprises 16 residues. Germline-derived CDR1 and CDR2 are WNHNN and SYGVQD (reference sequence). This CDR3 is CASSAGLAGGTETQYF. As DNA, the CDR3 is TGCGCCAGCAGTGCGGGACTAGCGGGGGGAACGGAGACCCAGTACTTC.

The gene calls are TRBV6-5 and TRBJ2-1, with 9 bases aligning to TRBD1. The CDR3 covers 14 residues. Germline CDR1 and CDR2: MNHEY and SVGAGI. The trim removed 6 bases at V and 4 bases at J, leaving 4 bases unmatched. The CDR3: CASSRDRDYNEQFF. The DNA of the CDR3 is TGTGCCAGCAGCCGGGACAGGGATTACAATGAGCAGTTCTTC.

This clone has more than one count but fewer than ten. V and J are TRBV6-6 and TRBJ2-7; tentatively, D is TRBD2 (6 bases). Germline V gives CDR1 MNHNY, CDR2 SVGAGI (reference sequence). The V gene lost 6 bases and the J gene lost 3 bases, with 9 bases spanning the gap. The CDR3 is made up of 12 amino acids. The CDR3 sequence: CASSGGGYEQYF. The CDR3 bases are TGTGCCAGCAGCGGGGGAGGCTACGAGCAGTACTTC.

The V and J genes are TRBV7-9 and TRBJ1-2; 8 positions match TRBD1. The trim removed 5 bases at V and 7 bases at J, leaving 9 bases unmatched. The germline gives CDR1 SEHNR, CDR2 FQNEAQ (reference sequence). The CDR3 spans 14 residues. In nucleotides, the CDR3 is TGTGCCAGCAGCATAACGACAGGGGCGGGTGGCTACACCTTC. As protein: CASSITTGAGGYTF.

The V gene is TRBV10-3, the J gene TRBJ2-2; 9 bases line up with TRBD2. Germline values: CDR1 ENHRY, CDR2 SYGVKD. The CDR3 is 16 residues long. Trimming cost V 8 bases and J 6 bases; bases outside gene matches: 13. CDR3 protein: CAISREAGGNAGELFF. For the CDR3, the DNA is TGTGCCATCTCCAGGGAAGCGGGGGGAAACGCCGGGGAGCTGTTTTTT.

The rearrangement links TRBV5-6 to TRBJ2-6; D gene uncertain. Germline CDR1 and CDR2: SGHDT and YYEEEE. This CDR3 has 18 residues. The V and J ends lost 0 bases and 0 bases respectively, with 13 bases between them. The CDR3 DNA reads as TGTGCCAGCAGCTTGGGCGCAGGTACGAACTCTGGGGCCAACGTCCTGACTTTC. Protein product: CASSLGAGTNSGANVLTF.

This clone was recorded once. The chain has TRBV5-1 and TRBJ1-3; no clear D. Germline CDR1 is SGHRS and CDR2 is YFSETQ. Trimming cost V 5 bases and J 0 bases, with 12 bases left between them. This CDR3 is 15 amino acids long. The CDR3 loop is CASRSDTFSGNTIYF. CDR3 sequence (DNA): TGCGCCAGCAGGTCTGACACCTTCTCTGGAAACACCATATATTTT.

V usage is TRBV2 and J usage is TRBJ1-2; D call uncertain. The CDR3 consists of 12 residues. Trimming took off 8 bases at V and 7 bases at J, with 14 bases between the two ends. Germline V CDR1 and CDR2: SNHLY, FYNNEI. CDR3 amino acids: CASGERALGYTF. The CDR3 DNA reads TGTGCCAGCGGGGAGAGGGCTCTTGGCTACACCTTC.

A single count supports this clone. The chain carries TRBV10-3 and TRBJ1-1, with 9 bases identical to TRBD1. This CDR3 is 15 amino acids long. Trimming at V came to 0 bases and at J to 5 bases, leaving 4 bases not matched to a gene. CDR1 and CDR2 from the germline V gene are ENHRY and SYGVKD. In nucleotides, the CDR3 is TGTGCCATCAGTGAGTCCGGACAGGGGTTTACTGAAGCTTTCTTT. As protein: CAISESGQGFTEAFF.

This clone appeared a few times. The chain combines TRBV27 with TRBJ2-7, with D perhaps TRBD2 (6 bases). Trimming left V 9 bases short and J 5 bases short, with 17 bases between. Looked up from germline, CDR1 is MNHEY and CDR2 is SMNVEV (reference sequence). This CDR3 is 13 amino acids long. The CDR3 sequence is CASGRGPDHEQYF. The CDR3 nucleotides read TGTGCCAGTGGGCGGGGCCCCGATCACGAGCAGTACTTC.

The rearrangement joins TRBV30 to TRBJ2-3; 11 bases match TRBD2. The CDR3 spans 16 residues. Germline values: CDR1 GTSNPN, CDR2 SVGIG (reference sequence). V shed 5 bases and J 4 bases; nucleotides not matched to a gene: 11. As DNA, the CDR3 is TGTGCCTGGGCTCTTAGCGGGGGGGGTAGGGCAGATACGCAGTATTTT. It translates to CAWALSGGGRADTQYF.

This sequence joins TRBV7-2 and TRBJ2-7; 9 positions match TRBD2. The trim removed 10 bases at V and 2 bases at J, leaving 12 bases unmatched. CDR1 SGHTA and CDR2 FQGNSA come from the germline V gene. The CDR3 runs 15 residues. The CDR3 sequence: CATTPWRGGPYEQYF. DNA for the CDR3: TGTGCCACCACGCCCTGGCGGGGGGGTCCCTACGAGCAGTACTTC.

Details on this clone: A read error may account for a junction end that differs from germline. This rearrangement joins TRBV6-1 to TRBJ1-3; unclear D gene. Germline CDR1 is MNHNS and CDR2 is SASEGT. The CDR3 covers 15 residues. CDR3 in DNA: TGTGCCAGCAGTGTGTGGCAGGCCTCTGGAAACGCCATATATTTT. This encodes CASSVWQASGNAIYF.